The 30 T cell receptor beta chains below all came from one sample that was sequenced in a study of shared clonotypes between healthy human individuals (dated by TCRdb to 2018 to 2020). The method was the immunoSEQ multiplex PCR assay. The table was pulled from immuneACCESS by TCRdb, which kept in-frame rearrangements only. Such tables lose some clones; where checked, under half of the loss comes from unresolved V genes, and the rest has no known cause. For this sample there are some 380,000 clones; roughly 96% appear just once. Approximately 0.3% of the sample goes to the ten largest clones. Material: memory CD8+ T cells sorted from blood. The cell subset or site label, as the study defines it: CD45RO+ cells pooled with CCR7-negative TemRA cells. The receptors were gathered from a man aged 30-40 years in good health.

This clone was detected only once. The CDR3 coding sequence is TGTGCCAGCGTCGCACAGGGGTCTTACAATGAGCAGTTCTTC. Its protein product is CASVAQGSYNEQFF. The chain recombines TRBV25-1 with TRBJ2-1, with 7 nucleotides matching TRBD1. J was trimmed by 4 bases and V by 8 bases; bases with no gene match: 8. CDR3 length: 14 amino acids. CDR1 is MGHDK and CDR2 is SYGVNS in the germline V gene.

As for this clone: The same CDR3 arises from other DNA sequences in this sample as well. The gene calls are TRBV5-1 and TRBJ2-6, with D unresolved. CDR3 length: 15 residues. Germline assignment: CDR1 SGHRS and CDR2 YFSETQ. The ends were cut back, 0 bases at V and 1 base at J, with 5 bases in the middle. The CDR3 DNA reads as TGCGCCAGCAGCTTGGAAGGTTCTGGGGCCAACGTCCTGACTTTC. Translation gives CASSLEGSGANVLTF. The full variable domain, completed using reference TRBV5-1 and TRBJ2-6, is KAGVTQTPRYLIKTRGQQVTLSCSPISGHRSVSWYQQTPGQGLQFLFEYFSETQRNKGNFPGRFSGRQFSNSRSEMNVSTLELGDSALYLCASSLEGSGANVLTFGAGSRLTVL.

The genes are TRBV6-1 and TRBJ2-7; D possibly corresponds to TRBD2 (6 bases). The germline V gene has CDR1 MNHNS and CDR2 SASEGT. The CDR3 runs 15 residues. Trimming removed 5 bases at V and 4 bases at J, with 18 bases between. CDR3 in DNA: TGTGCCAGCAGTAAAAGTCCCGGGACTTTGTACGAGCAGTACTTC. Translated: CASSKSPGTLYEQYF.

V and J are TRBV9 and TRBJ1-2; unclear D gene. The CDR3 length is 15 residues. Germline-derived CDR1 and CDR2 are SGDLS and YYNGEE. Trimming removed 0 bases from V and 9 bases from J, with 18 bases in between. The CDR3 sequence is CASSVEWAAPSSYTF. The CDR3 DNA sequence: TGTGCCAGCAGCGTAGAGTGGGCGGCACCTTCTAGCTACACCTTC. Variable domain in full (rest from reference TRBV9 and TRBJ1-2): DSGVTQTPKHLITATGQRVTLRCSPRSGDLSVYWYQQSLDQGLQFLIQYYNGEERAKGNILERFSAQQFPDLHSELNLSSLELGDSALYFCASSVEWAAPSSYTFGSGTRLTVV.

The chain is built from TRBV6-5 and TRBJ2-7; 7 bases are a match to TRBD1. Germline V lookup: CDR1 MNHEY, CDR2 SVGAGI. The ends lost 5 bases at V and 0 bases at J; junction bases unmatched: 7. The CDR3 extends over 15 amino acids. The DNA for the CDR3 is TGTGCCAGCAGTAAACCGGGACAGCCCTCCTACGAGCAGTACTTC. Its translation: CASSKPGQPSYEQYF.

The sample holds one count of this clone. This chain joins TRBV11-2 and TRBJ1-3; perhaps TRBD1 as D (6 bases). Germline CDR1 SGHAT, CDR2 FQNNGV. The CDR3 contains 14 residues. V dropped 5 bases and J dropped 2 bases, with 10 bases sitting between them. The CDR3 region has the DNA TGTGCCAGCAGCCACAGGGCGGCTGGAAACACCATATATTTT. It is translated as CASSHRAAGNTIYF.

The chain links TRBV20-1 to TRBJ1-1; possibly TRBD1 for D (6 bases). This CDR3 comprises 11 residues. Trimming removed 4 bases at V and 9 bases at J, with 12 bases between. The germline V gene encodes CDR1 DFQATT and CDR2 SNEGSKA (reference sequence). CDR3 nucleotides: TGCAGTGCTAACAGGGAGGCGCAAGCTTTCTTT. It specifies CSANREAQAFF.

The chain employs TRBV5-1 and TRBJ1-2; 10 bases align to TRBD1. The J segment lost 6 bases and the V segment lost 0 bases, leaving 5 bases of the junction unmatched. Germline CDR1 and CDR2: SGHRS and YFSETQ. This CDR3 is 15 amino acids long. The DNA for the CDR3 is TGCGCCAGCAGCTTGGAAGGGACAGGGGTTCATGGCTACACCTTC. Translated, it gives CASSLEGTGVHGYTF.

Comment on this clone: Other nucleotide sequences in the sample specify the same CDR3. V and J are TRBV5-6 and TRBJ1-3; D uncertain. Germline V gives CDR1 SGHDT, CDR2 YYEEEE. V gave up 0 bases and J gave up 8 bases, with 3 bases separating them. The CDR3 runs 11 residues. The DNA for the CDR3 is TGTGCCAGCAGCTTGGGCGACACCATATATTTT. Translating gives CASSLGDTIYF.

The chain is built from TRBV6-6 and TRBJ2-7; D gene ambiguous. The CDR3 covers 10 residues. Germline CDR1 is MNHNY and CDR2 is SVGAGI (reference sequence). Trimming removed 6 bases from V and 3 bases from J, with 3 bases in between. This CDR3 is CASRNYEQYF. The DNA for the CDR3 is TGTGCCAGCAGGAACTACGAGCAGTACTTC.

The V call is TRBV5-1, the J call TRBJ2-5; possible D gene TRBD2, 6 bases. Trimming left V 4 bases short and J 9 bases short, with 16 bases between. This CDR3 has 13 residues. Looked up from germline, CDR1 is SGHRS and CDR2 is YFSETQ. CDR3 coding DNA: TGCGCCAGCAGCGACGTGGGGGGAGCAGCCCAGTACTTC. Amino acid sequence: CASSDVGGAAQYF.

This clone was counted a single time. CDR3: CSVVVVAGIYYEQYF. For the CDR3, the DNA is TGCAGCGTTGTGGTGGTAGCGGGTATTTACTACGAGCAGTACTTC. The genes are TRBV29-1 and TRBJ2-7; 7 bases are a match to TRBD2. CDR3 length: 15 amino acids. Germline CDR1 SQVTM, CDR2 ANQGSEA. Unmatched junction bases numbered 12, after V lost 4 bases and J lost 3 bases.

Details on this clone: This CDR3 is also generated by other DNA sequences in the sample. The CDR3 DNA sequence: TGTGCCTGGAGTGTAAGAGGGAACTCTGGAAACACCATATATTTT. Its protein product is CAWSVRGNSGNTIYF. The chain employs TRBV30 and TRBJ1-3; no reliable D call. Trimming shortened V by 0 bases and J by 0 bases, and 9 bases separated the two germline ends. The germline gives CDR1 GTSNPN, CDR2 SVGIG (reference sequence). The CDR3 sequence is 15 residues long.

V usage is TRBV5-4 and J usage is TRBJ2-7, with D maybe TRBD2 (5 bases). From germline, CDR1 is SGHNT and CDR2 YYREEE (reference sequence). Trimming stripped 1 base from V and 12 bases from J, with 11 bases between. This CDR3 has 11 amino acids. The CDR3 spells CASSLRESRYF. As DNA, the CDR3 is TGTGCCAGCAGCTTGAGGGAGTCGAGGTACTTC.

As DNA, the CDR3 is TGTGCCAGCAGGAAACCAAACTTGCAGACCAATGAGCAGTTCTTC. Amino acids: CASRKPNLQTNEQFF. The rearrangement links TRBV6-6 to TRBJ2-1; no clear D gene. Germline V lookup: CDR1 MNHNY, CDR2 SVGAGI (reference sequence). CDR3 length: 15 amino acids. Trimming took 6 bases from V and 6 from J, leaving 18 bases between them.

This chain connects TRBV7-9 to TRBJ2-1; D is unresolved. V shed 3 bases and J shed 8 bases, with 8 bases lying between them. Germline V gives CDR1 SEHNR, CDR2 FQNEAQ (reference sequence). This CDR3 region has 12 residues. CDR3 sequence (DNA): TGTGCCAGCAGCTTTTATTGGGATGAGCAGTTCTTC. This sequence encodes CASSFYWDEQFF. Full variable domain (outside the CDR3, taken from reference TRBV7-9 and TRBJ2-1): DTGVSQNPRHKITKRGQNVTFRCDPISEHNRLYWYRQTLGQGPEFLTYFQNEAQLEKSRLLSDRFSAERPKGSFSTLEIQRTEQGDSAMYLCASSFYWDEQFFGPGTRLTVL.

V usage is TRBV2 and J usage is TRBJ2-3; 10 bases line up with TRBD2. Losses at the gene ends were 6 bases for V and 2 bases for J; bases not matched to a gene: 5. In germline, CDR1 is SNHLY, CDR2 FYNNEI. There are 15 residues in the CDR3. The CDR3 reads CASRTTSGYTDTQYF. Written as DNA, the CDR3 is TGTGCCAGCAGAACGACTAGCGGGTACACAGATACGCAGTATTTT.

The chain carries TRBV28 and TRBJ2-7, with D perhaps matching TRBD2 (6 bases). Trimming removed 8 bases from V and 3 bases from J, with 14 bases in between. Germline CDR1 is MDHEN and CDR2 is SYDVKM. The CDR3 length is 13 residues. CDR3 DNA: TGTGCCAGCCAGTCCGGGACTGTCTACGAGCAGTACTTC. It codes for CASQSGTVYEQYF. Filled out from reference TRBV28 and TRBJ2-7, the complete variable domain reads DVKVTQSSRYLVKRTGEKVFLECVQDMDHENMFWYRQDPGLGLRLIYFSYDVKMKEKGDIPEGYSVSREKKERFSLILESASTNQTSMYLCASQSGTVYEQYFGPGTRLTVT.

The gene calls are TRBV2 and TRBJ2-5, with 8 bases fitting TRBD2. Germline assignment: CDR1 SNHLY and CDR2 FYNNEI. The CDR3 loop spans 12 amino acids. V lost 11 bases, J lost 5 bases, and 7 bases stayed unmatched. CDR3 amino acids: CASRLARETQYF. The CDR3 DNA reads as TGTGCCTCCCGACTAGCGAGGGAGACCCAGTACTTC.

The J gene is TRBJ2-3, the V gene TRBV4-1; no reliable D call. Germline V gives CDR1 MGHRA, CDR2 YSYEKL. Deletions cut 0 bases from V and 1 base from J, with 11 bases between. The CDR3 is made up of 16 amino acids. In DNA form, the CDR3 reads TGCGCCAGCAGCCAAGATAGGTATAGCCGCACAGATACGCAGTATTTT. Encoded protein: CASSQDRYSRTDTQYF.

The chain couples TRBV27 to TRBJ2-3; the match to TRBD2 covers 11 bases. V was pared by 5 bases and J by 1 base, with 8 bases of the junction left unmatched. CDR1 is MNHEY, CDR2 SMNVEV, per germline (reference sequence). The CDR3 is 17 residues long. The CDR3 region is CASSPRLAGLGTDTQYF. CDR3 coding DNA: TGTGCCAGCAGTCCCCGACTAGCGGGACTGGGCACAGATACGCAGTATTTT.

This sequence joins TRBV28 and TRBJ2-3, with a possible D match to TRBD1 (5 bases). CDR3 length equals 14 residues. Per germline, CDR1 MDHEN and CDR2 SYDVKM. Trimming took off 4 bases at V and 6 bases at J, with 14 bases between the two ends. The CDR3: CASSWAGKGDTQYF. In DNA form, the CDR3 reads TGTGCCAGCAGTTGGGCAGGGAAGGGGGATACGCAGTATTTT.

This clone was seen a single time. The V call is TRBV7-6, the J call TRBJ2-2; D unresolved. Germline lookup yields CDR1 SGHVS and CDR2 FNYEAQ. The CDR3 has 14 residues. Trimming took 3 bases from V and 3 from J, leaving 8 bases between them. For the CDR3, the DNA is TGTGCCAGCAGCTTGGACCCCTACACCGGGGAGCTGTTTTTT. Translation: CASSLDPYTGELFF. Variable domain in full (rest from reference TRBV7-6 and TRBJ2-2): GAGVSQSPRYKVTKRGQDVALRCDPISGHVSLYWYRQALGQGPEFLTYFNYEAQQDKSGLPNDRFSAERPEGSISTLTIQRTEQRDSAMYRCASSLDPYTGELFFGEGSRLTVL.

J is TRBJ2-7 and V is TRBV28, with 11 bases lining up with TRBD2. CDR1 is MDHEN, CDR2 SYDVKM, per germline. CDR3 length: 16 residues. Germline trimming cut 5 bases from V and 10 bases from J; bases unmatched to any gene: 16. The CDR3 loop reads CASSGQGTSGHLAQYF. CDR3 in DNA: TGTGCCAGCAGTGGACAAGGGACTAGCGGACATCTGGCTCAGTACTTC.

The chain joins TRBV28 to TRBJ2-4; D may be TRBD2 (5 bases). Germline loops: CDR1 MDHEN, CDR2 SYDVKM. The CDR3 loop spans 16 amino acids. The germline V and J ends were trimmed by 5 bases and 2 bases, with 16 bases remaining between them. In nucleotides, the CDR3 is TGTGCCAGCAGTGGACTGACGTTCCGGTCCAAAAACATTCAGTACTTC. This codes for CASSGLTFRSKNIQYF.

The V call is TRBV7-9, the J call TRBJ1-2; D not resolved. CDR3 length: 13 residues. V dropped 5 bases and J dropped 4 bases, with 11 bases sitting between them. The germline gives CDR1 SEHNR, CDR2 FQNEAQ (reference sequence). CDR3 loop: CASSRGRTYGYTF. CDR3 nucleotide sequence: TGTGCCAGCAGCCGCGGACGGACCTATGGCTACACCTTC. Full variable domain (outside the CDR3, taken from reference TRBV7-9 and TRBJ1-2): DTGVSQNPRHKITKRGQNVTFRCDPISEHNRLYWYRQTLGQGPEFLTYFQNEAQLEKSRLLSDRFSAERPKGSFSTLEIQRTEQGDSAMYLCASSRGRTYGYTFGSGTRLTVV.

This chain connects TRBV28 to TRBJ1-5, with D possibly matching TRBD1 (5 bases). Germline CDR1 reads MDHEN; CDR2 reads SYDVKM. V gave up 5 bases and J gave up 3 bases, with 14 bases separating them. This CDR3 has 15 amino acids. CDR3 sequence: CASSLARGNNQPQHF. The CDR3 DNA reads TGTGCCAGCAGTCTTGCGCGGGGGAACAATCAGCCCCAGCATTTT. Complete variable domain (other parts from reference TRBV28 and TRBJ1-5): DVKVTQSSRYLVKRTGEKVFLECVQDMDHENMFWYRQDPGLGLRLIYFSYDVKMKEKGDIPEGYSVSREKKERFSLILESASTNQTSMYLCASSLARGNNQPQHFGDGTRLSIL.

This chain connects TRBV5-1 to TRBJ1-2; no definite D call. Germline V lookup: CDR1 SGHRS, CDR2 YFSETQ. Trimming took off 3 bases at V and 8 bases at J, with 8 bases between the two ends. The CDR3 totals 11 residues. CDR3 bases: TGCGCCAGCAGCTCGTACACCGGCTACACCTTC. It specifies CASSSYTGYTF.

Notes on this clone: Mismatch with germline at one junction end may stem from a read error. The chain is built from TRBV10-2 and TRBJ2-7; D gene ambiguous. The CDR3 spans 14 residues. CDR1 and CDR2 (germline): WSHSY, SAAADI. The CDR3 loop reads CASSNFRSSHEQYF. The DNA of the CDR3 is TGCGCCAGCAGTAATTTCCGGAGCTCCCACGAGCAGTACTTC.

This chain uses TRBV28 with TRBJ1-5; D perhaps matches TRBD1 (5 bases). Germline lookup yields CDR1 MDHEN and CDR2 SYDVKM. The CDR3 consists of 15 residues. Trimming cost V 4 bases and J 0 bases, with 10 bases left between them. The CDR3 spells CASSSRAFSNQPQHF. Written as DNA, the CDR3 is TGTGCCAGCAGTTCCAGGGCGTTTAGCAATCAGCCCCAGCATTTT.